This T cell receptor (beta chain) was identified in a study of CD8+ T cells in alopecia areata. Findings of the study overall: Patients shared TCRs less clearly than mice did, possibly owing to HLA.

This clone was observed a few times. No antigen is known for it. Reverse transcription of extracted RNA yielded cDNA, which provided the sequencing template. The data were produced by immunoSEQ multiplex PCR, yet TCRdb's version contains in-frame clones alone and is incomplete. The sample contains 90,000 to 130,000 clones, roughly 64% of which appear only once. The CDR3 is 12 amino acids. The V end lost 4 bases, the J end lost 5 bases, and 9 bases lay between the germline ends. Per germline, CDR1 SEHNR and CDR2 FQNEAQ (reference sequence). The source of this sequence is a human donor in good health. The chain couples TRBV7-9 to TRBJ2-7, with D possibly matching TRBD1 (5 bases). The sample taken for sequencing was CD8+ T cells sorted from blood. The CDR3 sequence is CASSSAGNEQYF. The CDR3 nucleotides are TGTGCCAGCAGCTCGGCAGGGAACGAGCAGTACTTC.